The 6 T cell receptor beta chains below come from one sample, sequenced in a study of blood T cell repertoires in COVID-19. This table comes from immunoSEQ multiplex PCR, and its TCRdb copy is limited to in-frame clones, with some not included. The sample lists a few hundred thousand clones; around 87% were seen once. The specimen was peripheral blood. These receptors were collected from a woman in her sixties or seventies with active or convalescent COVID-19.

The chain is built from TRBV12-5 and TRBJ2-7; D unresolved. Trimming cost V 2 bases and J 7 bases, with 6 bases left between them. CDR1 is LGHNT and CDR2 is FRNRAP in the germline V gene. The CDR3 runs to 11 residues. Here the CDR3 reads CASGLYGEQYF. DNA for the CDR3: TGTGCTAGTGGTTTGTACGGGGAGCAGTACTTC.

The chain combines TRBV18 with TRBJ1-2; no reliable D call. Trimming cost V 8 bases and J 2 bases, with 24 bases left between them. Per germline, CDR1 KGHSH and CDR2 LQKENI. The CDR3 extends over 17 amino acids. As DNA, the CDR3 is TGTGCCAGCAAGAGGGAAGGGTATGTAGAAGGAAACTATGGCTACACCTTC. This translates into CASKREGYVEGNYGYTF.

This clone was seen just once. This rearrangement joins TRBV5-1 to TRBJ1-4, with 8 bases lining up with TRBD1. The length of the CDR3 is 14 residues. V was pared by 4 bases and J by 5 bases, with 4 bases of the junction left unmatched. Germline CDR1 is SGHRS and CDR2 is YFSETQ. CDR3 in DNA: TGCGCCAGCAGCCCGGGACAGGTGAATGAAAAACTGTTTTTT. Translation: CASSPGQVNEKLFF.

The CDR3 is CSASRQDNRYGYTF. CDR3 in DNA: TGCAGTGCTAGTCGACAGGACAACCGCTATGGCTACACCTTC. This chain uses TRBV20-1 with TRBJ1-2, with D possibly TRBD1 on 6 matching bases. Germline CDR1 and CDR2: DFQATT and SNEGSKA (reference sequence). The CDR3 is made up of 14 amino acids. V shed 3 bases and J shed 4 bases, with 15 bases lying between them.

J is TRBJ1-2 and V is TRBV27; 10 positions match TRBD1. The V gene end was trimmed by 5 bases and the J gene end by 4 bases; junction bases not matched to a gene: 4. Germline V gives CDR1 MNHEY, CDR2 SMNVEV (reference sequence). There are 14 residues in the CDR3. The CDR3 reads CASSPDRGSYGYTF. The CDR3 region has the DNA TGTGCCAGCAGTCCGGACAGGGGGAGCTATGGCTACACCTTC.

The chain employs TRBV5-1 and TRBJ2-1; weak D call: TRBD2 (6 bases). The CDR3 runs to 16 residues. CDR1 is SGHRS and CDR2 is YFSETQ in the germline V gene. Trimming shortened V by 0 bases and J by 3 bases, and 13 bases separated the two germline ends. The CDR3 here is CASSLAGGNYYNEQFF. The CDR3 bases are TGCGCCAGCAGCTTGGCCGGCGGGAACTACTACAATGAGCAGTTCTTC.